This T cell receptor (beta chain) was obtained from a study of T cells in Graves' hyperthyroidism and ophthalmopathy. Background on the study: Blood was drawn when the patient was first diagnosed and still untreated.

Patients were aged 18 to 65, had disease duration under 2 months, and had newly diagnosed hyperthyroidism. RNA transcripts yielded amplified TCR beta CDR3 regions. The study used the HTBI primer set for a first-round RT-PCR of the TCR CDR3. TCRdb called the multiplex PCR reads again in MiXCR, with one record for every CDR3 protein. Here the sample spans about 500,000 distinct CDR3 sequences, around 17% being singletons. The V and J ends lost 7 bases and 0 bases respectively, with 15 bases between them. CDR1 and CDR2 from the germline V gene are MDHEN and SYDVKM. The CDR3 is 15 residues long. The receptor comes from a woman between 18 and 30 years old with Graves' hyperthyroidism. V gene TRBV28 combines with J gene TRBJ1-1; D is ambiguous. The sample comprised blood. The CDR3 DNA reads TGTGCCAGCAAGCGGGATTTTCACATGAACACTGAAGCTTTCTTT. Translated: CASKRDFHMNTEAFF.